Presented here are 19 T cell receptor beta chains from one specimen sequenced in a study of blood T cell repertoires in COVID-19. TCRdb keeps only in-frame clones here, not all; method: immunoSEQ multiplex PCR. The repertoire holds roughly 59,000 clones, with approximately 79% as singletons. Sequencing was performed on peripheral blood. The source is a human donor in a cohort sampled during active COVID-19.

V is TRBV3-1 (or the pseudogene TRBV3-2) and J is TRBJ1-4, with TRBD1 matching over 8 bases. The J segment lost 8 bases and the V segment lost 3 bases, leaving 8 bases of the junction unmatched. From germline, CDR1 is LGHDT and CDR2 YNNKEL (reference sequence). The CDR3 spans 15 residues. CDR3 region: CASSHPTGDLEKLFF. DNA of the CDR3: TGTGCCAGCAGCCATCCGACAGGGGATCTAGAAAAACTGTTTTTT.

This clone was observed at least ten times. The V call is TRBV24-1, the J call TRBJ2-5; TRBD2 matches at 7 bases. The CDR3 contains 13 residues. J was trimmed by 2 bases and V by 9 bases; bases with no gene match: 5. Germline V CDR1 and CDR2: KGHDR, SFDVKD. In DNA, the CDR3 is TGTGCCACCGGGCCTAGCGGACAAGAGACCCAGTACTTC. Its translation is CATGPSGQETQYF.

The chain is built from TRBV5-4 and TRBJ2-7; 9 nucleotides line up with TRBD1. The CDR3 loop spans 14 amino acids. V gave up 6 bases and J gave up 5 bases; unmatched junction bases: 9. CDR1 is SGHNT, CDR2 YYREEE, per germline (reference sequence). The chain's CDR3 is CASTPRDRVNEQYF. CDR3 nucleotides: TGTGCCAGCACCCCAAGGGACAGGGTCAACGAGCAGTACTTC.

The chain couples TRBV14 to TRBJ2-2; perhaps TRBD2 as D (6 bases). Germline V lookup: CDR1 SGHDN, CDR2 FVKESK. Trimming removed 0 bases at V and 7 bases at J, with 9 bases between. This CDR3 has 14 residues. The CDR3 loop reads CASSQDGGFGELFF. The CDR3 bases are TGTGCCAGCAGCCAAGATGGGGGGTTCGGGGAGCTGTTTTTT.

This clone was counted a single time. This sequence joins TRBV7-8 and TRBJ1-1; TRBD1 matches 10 bases. Germline V gives CDR1 SGHVS, CDR2 FQNEAQ. The ends lost 4 bases at V and 4 bases at J; junction bases unmatched: 6. The CDR3 runs 15 residues. In DNA, the CDR3 is TGTGCCAGCAGCTCCCGGGACAGGGGTGGCACTGAAGCTTTCTTT. Translation: CASSSRDRGGTEAFF.

This clone occurred a few times. The rearrangement links TRBV10-3 to TRBJ2-7; D is possibly TRBD1 (6 bases). The CDR3 covers 15 residues. V was clipped by 4 bases and J by 2 bases, with 15 bases between them. Germline values: CDR1 ENHRY, CDR2 SYGVKD. Written as DNA, the CDR3 is TGTGCCATCAGTGGGGGGAGACAGGTTACCTACGAGCAGTACTTC. Amino acids: CAISGGRQVTYEQYF.

The V call is TRBV20-1, the J call TRBJ1-5, with D possibly TRBD1 on 5 matching bases. Germline lookup yields CDR1 DFQATT and CDR2 SNEGSKA (reference sequence). V lost 3 bases and J 2 bases, leaving 8 bases between the germline ends. The CDR3 contains 13 residues. The CDR3 reads CSASSGGNQPQHF. The CDR3 DNA is TGCAGTGCTAGTTCGGGGGGCAATCAGCCCCAGCATTTT.

The chain links TRBV28 to TRBJ2-7, with no clear D. CDR1 MDHEN and CDR2 SYDVKM come from the germline V gene. This CDR3 is built from 14 residues. V lost 5 bases, J lost 4 bases, and 15 bases lay in between. The CDR3: CASSPVGEEYEQYF. CDR3 coding DNA: TGTGCCAGCAGTCCCGTTGGAGAAGAGTACGAGCAGTACTTC. Variable domain in full (rest from reference TRBV28 and TRBJ2-7): DVKVTQSSRYLVKRTGEKVFLECVQDMDHENMFWYRQDPGLGLRLIYFSYDVKMKEKGDIPEGYSVSREKKERFSLILESASTNQTSMYLCASSPVGEEYEQYFGPGTRLTVT.

The chain combines TRBV12-5 with TRBJ1-1; a possible D gene is TRBD1 (6 bases). The V and J ends lost 5 bases and 3 bases respectively, with 16 bases between them. CDR1 and CDR2 from the germline V gene are LGHNT and FRNRAP. The CDR3 totals 15 residues. Here the CDR3 DNA reads TGTGCTAGTGGTCCAGGGACAAAAGGGGACACTGAAGCTTTCTTT. The encoded protein is CASGPGTKGDTEAFF.

This clone appeared once. This chain links TRBV6-2 or TRBV6-3 with TRBJ2-7, with 7 bases identical to TRBD1. Germline V gives CDR1 MNHEY, CDR2 SVGEGT. This CDR3 has 15 amino acids. The ends lost 6 bases at V and 3 bases at J; junction bases unmatched: 11. The CDR3 DNA reads TGTGCCAGCAGCGAGTCCGGGACAGCACACTACGAGCAGTACTTC. Translating it yields CASSESGTAHYEQYF.

This chain uses TRBV27 with TRBJ2-6; 11 bases agree with TRBD1. Germline V CDR1 and CDR2: MNHEY, SMNVEV (reference sequence). V trimming: 6 bases; J trimming: 11 bases; junction bases outside the gene matches: 3. The CDR3 is 13 residues long. CDR3 nucleotides: TGTGCCAGCAGGGGGGGACAGGGGGACGTCCTGACTTTC. This gives the protein CASRGGQGDVLTF.

The chain couples TRBV25-1 to TRBJ1-4; 9 nucleotides line up with TRBD1. This CDR3 region has 13 residues. Per germline, CDR1 MGHDK and CDR2 SYGVNS. V was pared by 4 bases and J by 7 bases, with 1 base of the junction left unmatched. Here the CDR3 reads CASSGTGVEKLFF. DNA for the CDR3: TGTGCCAGCAGTGGGACAGGGGTTGAAAAACTGTTTTTT. The full variable domain, in which reference TRBV25-1 and TRBJ1-4 provide the parts outside the CDR3, is EADIYQTPRYLVIGTGKKITLECSQTMGHDKMYWYQQDPGMELHLIHYSYGVNSTEKGDLSSESTVSRIRTEHFPLTLESARPSHTSQYLCASSGTGVEKLFFGSGTQLSVL.

This rearrangement joins TRBV7-8 to TRBJ2-5; maybe TRBD2 (6 bases). The V end lost 5 bases, the J end lost 4 bases, and 14 bases lay between the germline ends. The CDR3 has 14 amino acids. In germline, CDR1 is SGHVS, CDR2 FQNEAQ. The CDR3 DNA is TGTGCCAGCAGCCCTCGTGGCGGGACAGAGACCCAGTACTTC. This gives the protein CASSPRGGTETQYF.

This clone has only a few counts. V gene TRBV19 combines with J gene TRBJ2-3; perhaps TRBD1 as D (6 bases). This CDR3 region has 14 residues. CDR1 and CDR2 from the germline V gene are LNHDA and SQIVND (reference sequence). Between the trimmed V and J ends, which lost 5 bases and 4 bases, there was a span of 13 bases. In DNA, the CDR3 is TGTGCCAGTAGTGCAACAGGGACGTCAGATACGCAGTATTTT. This translates into CASSATGTSDTQYF. Full variable domain (outside the CDR3, taken from reference TRBV19 and TRBJ2-3): DGGITQSPKYLFRKEGQNVTLSCEQNLNHDAMYWYRQDPGQGLRLIYYSQIVNDFQKGDIAEGYSVSREKKESFPLTVTSAQKNPTAFYLCASSATGTSDTQYFGPGTRLTVL.

The chain carries TRBV14 and TRBJ2-1, with a weak D call TRBD2 (6 bases). This CDR3 region has 14 residues. Germline V lookup: CDR1 SGHDN, CDR2 FVKESK. The V end was cut by 5 bases, the J end by 12 bases, with 20 bases between. CDR3 sequence (DNA): TGTGCCAGCAGCTTCCATCAGACTAGTTGGGTGCAGTTCTTC. Translation gives CASSFHQTSWVQFF. Full variable domain (outside the CDR3, taken from reference TRBV14 and TRBJ2-1): EAGVTQFPSHSVIEKGQTVTLRCDPISGHDNLYWYRRVMGKEIKFLLHFVKESKQDESGMPNNRFLAERTGGTYSTLKVQPAELEDSGVYFCASSFHQTSWVQFFGPGTRLTVL.

This chain links TRBV28 with TRBJ2-7; a possible D gene is TRBD2 (6 bases). Germline assignment: CDR1 MDHEN and CDR2 SYDVKM. The CDR3 runs to 15 residues. The ends were cut back, 5 bases at V and 0 bases at J, with 14 bases in the middle. The CDR3 region is CASSLDRDFSYEQYF. In DNA, the CDR3 is TGTGCCAGCAGTCTAGACCGGGACTTCTCCTACGAGCAGTACTTC.

V is TRBV7-3 and J is TRBJ2-1; 9 nucleotides align to TRBD2. This CDR3 spans 17 amino acids. V lost 1 base to trimming and J lost 4 bases; unmatched junction nucleotides: 8. The V gene's germline CDR1 is SGHTA and CDR2 FQGTGA. The CDR3 sequence is CASSLNPGLASYNEQFF. The CDR3 nucleotides read TGTGCCAGCAGCTTAAACCCTGGACTAGCGAGTTACAATGAGCAGTTCTTC.

CDR3 loop: CASSSRGAGPAYNEQFF. The CDR3, as DNA: TGTGCCAGTAGTTCCCGAGGAGCGGGTCCCGCCTACAATGAGCAGTTCTTC. The J gene is TRBJ2-1, the V gene TRBV19; a weak D match, TRBD2 (6 bases). The CDR3 is made up of 17 amino acids. Trimming shortened V by 5 bases and J by 2 bases, and 19 bases separated the two germline ends. Germline V lookup: CDR1 LNHDA, CDR2 SQIVND (reference sequence).

This chain joins TRBV28 and TRBJ2-3; TRBD2 matches 11 bases. With V trimmed by 4 bases and J by 5 bases, 8 bases remained unmatched. The V gene's germline CDR1 is MDHEN and CDR2 SYDVKM. The CDR3 covers 16 residues. CDR3 amino acids: CASSSLAGGGGDTQYF. The CDR3 DNA follows: TGTGCCAGCAGTTCCTTAGCGGGAGGGGGGGGAGATACGCAGTATTTT.